The 17 T cell receptor beta chains below all came from one sample that was sequenced in a study of identical twins (dated by TCRdb to about 2016). Library preparation was by 5' RACE. The reads were generated on an Illumina HiSeq 2000. TCRdb reprocessed the public reads (quality trimming at Q25 with fastp, clone calling with MiXCR) and kept in-frame beta chains. Each record represents a unique CDR3 protein, reported with the most common genes and DNA among its rows. This sample gives 200,000 to 300,000 distinct CDR3 sequences in total; over 9.5% of them show up just once. The ten largest account for approximately 9.1% of the sample. The material sequenced was memory T cells sorted from blood. The cell subset or site label, read with the paper, signifies: CD45RO+ enriched T cells. The receptors were gathered from a man between 50 and 59 years old in good health.

Turning to this clonotype: Given a much more abundant clone one base away, this may be a read error. V and J are TRBV20-1 and TRBJ2-7, with D uncertain. This CDR3 has 14 amino acids. The germline CDR1 and CDR2 sequences are DFQATT and SNEGSKA (reference sequence). Trimming took 6 bases from V and 0 from J, leaving 15 bases between them. CDR3 amino acids: CSAPDWVSSYEQYF. DNA for the CDR3: TGCAGTGCACCTGACTGGGTGAGCTCCTACGAGCAGTACTTC.

There are many counts of this clonotype. V usage is TRBV4-3 and J usage is TRBJ1-2, with no clear D. The V end lost 1 base, the J end lost 2 bases, and 11 bases lay between the germline ends. The CDR3 covers 15 residues. Germline V gene sequence: CDR1 LGHNA, CDR2 YSLEER. This CDR3 reads CASSQVASYNYGYTF. DNA of the CDR3: TGCGCCAGCAGCCAAGTGGCCAGCTACAACTATGGCTACACCTTC.

This clonotype was recorded at least ten times. The rearrangement links TRBV5-1 to TRBJ1-1, with 7 bases fitting TRBD1. This CDR3 is built from 15 residues. J gave up 3 bases and V 0 bases, and 5 bases lay outside the gene matches. Germline CDR1 and CDR2: SGHRS and YFSETQ. CDR3 bases: TGCGCCAGCAGCTTGGGACAGGGAGTGGACACTGAAGCTTTCTTT. It yields the protein CASSLGQGVDTEAFF. Using reference TRBV5-1 and TRBJ1-1 for the parts outside the CDR3, the full variable domain is KAGVTQTPRYLIKTRGQQVTLSCSPISGHRSVSWYQQTPGQGLQFLFEYFSETQRNKGNFPGRFSGRQFSNSRSEMNVSTLELGDSALYLCASSLGQGVDTEAFFGQGTRLTVV.

This clonotype showed up many times. The gene calls are TRBV20-1 and TRBJ2-3; weak D call: TRBD2 (6 bases). Germline V gene data show CDR1 as DFQATT and CDR2 as SNEGSKA (reference sequence). The ends were cut back, 5 bases at V and 0 bases at J, with 15 bases in the middle. This CDR3 spans 15 amino acids. Written as DNA, the CDR3 is TGCAGTGCTTTATCGTGGGGGACTAGCACAGATACGCAGTATTTT. Encoded protein: CSALSWGTSTDTQYF.

This clonotype was detected many times. For the CDR3, the DNA is TGTGCCAGCAGCTTAGTCGGGGGGGCGGAGGGCTACACCTTC. As protein: CASSLVGGAEGYTF. The rearrangement uses TRBV7-8 and TRBJ1-2; D possibly corresponds to TRBD1 (6 bases). The CDR3 loop spans 14 amino acids. V was clipped by 1 base and J by 8 bases, with 14 bases between them. Germline lookup yields CDR1 SGHVS and CDR2 FQNEAQ.

This clonotype was counted at least ten times. The J gene is TRBJ1-2, the V gene TRBV6-2 or TRBV6-3; 7 bases are a match to TRBD1. The CDR3 is made up of 14 amino acids. CDR1 is MNHEY and CDR2 is SVGEGT in the germline V gene. The J segment lost 0 bases and the V segment lost 2 bases, leaving 0 bases of the junction unmatched. CDR3: CASSYGTANYGYTF. The CDR3 bases are TGTGCCAGCAGTTACGGGACAGCTAACTATGGCTACACCTTC.

The J gene is TRBJ2-4, the V gene TRBV11-2, with D unresolved. Germline lookup yields CDR1 SGHAT and CDR2 FQNNGV. This CDR3 has 15 amino acids. V lost 4 bases to trimming and J lost 0 bases, with 10 bases between them. The CDR3 nucleotides are TGTGCCAGCAGCTCACCGCGAAGAGCCAAAAACATTCAGTACTTC. It encodes CASSSPRRAKNIQYF.

The chain's CDR3 is CASSSLDGFYGYTF. DNA for the CDR3: TGTGCCAGCAGTTCCCTGGACGGCTTCTATGGCTACACCTTC. V gene TRBV6-2 or TRBV6-3 combines with J gene TRBJ1-2; D ambiguous. V shed 4 bases and J shed 4 bases, with 13 bases lying between them. Germline V gene sequence: CDR1 MNHEY, CDR2 SVGEGT. This CDR3 region has 14 residues.

J is TRBJ2-7 and V is TRBV16; a weak D match, TRBD1 (6 bases). The V end lost 5 bases, the J end lost 4 bases, and 12 bases lay between the germline ends. This CDR3 has 13 amino acids. Germline V gives CDR1 KGHSY, CDR2 FQNENV. Written as DNA, the CDR3 is TGTGCCAGCAGCACCGGGACACAATACGAGCAGTACTTC. Amino acids: CASSTGTQYEQYF.

This clonotype was detected only a few times. The chain is built from TRBV19 and TRBJ2-5; 9 nucleotides align to TRBD1. Germline V gene sequence: CDR1 LNHDA, CDR2 SQIVND (reference sequence). The CDR3 has 14 amino acids. J gave up 1 base and V 7 bases, and 4 bases lay outside the gene matches. The CDR3 DNA follows: TGTGCCAGTACCTCGACAGGGGGCCAAGAGACCCAGTACTTC. It yields the protein CASTSTGGQETQYF.

This clonotype occurred a few times. The chain employs TRBV2 and TRBJ1-6, with D unclear. The germline V gene encodes CDR1 SNHLY and CDR2 FYNNEI. Trimming removed 11 bases from V and 8 bases from J, with 16 bases in between. The CDR3 extends over 13 amino acids. CDR3 bases: TGTGCCTGCCACGAAACCGGAGATTCACCCCTCCACTTT. This sequence encodes CACHETGDSPLHF.

The V gene is TRBV28, the J gene TRBJ2-3, with D possibly matching TRBD2 (5 bases). There are 13 residues in the CDR3. With 2 bases removed from V and 4 bases from J, the gap between germline ends came to 7 bases. From germline, CDR1 is MDHEN and CDR2 SYDVKM. For the CDR3, the DNA is TGTGCCAGCAGTTTAAGAGGGCCAGATACGCAGTATTTT. This encodes CASSLRGPDTQYF. Drawing the rest from reference TRBV28 and TRBJ2-3, the complete variable domain is DVKVTQSSRYLVKRTGEKVFLECVQDMDHENMFWYRQDPGLGLRLIYFSYDVKMKEKGDIPEGYSVSREKKERFSLILESASTNQTSMYLCASSLRGPDTQYFGPGTRLTVL.

The V gene is TRBV7-8, the J gene TRBJ2-1; 9 bases are shared with TRBD2. V gave up 1 base and J gave up 7 bases; unmatched junction bases: 8. The CDR3 runs 16 residues. Germline lookup yields CDR1 SGHVS and CDR2 FQNEAQ. The CDR3 bases are TGTGCCAGCAGCTTAGGCGGGGGGGCAGTAAGGAATGAGCAGTTCTTC. It codes for CASSLGGGAVRNEQFF.

This clonotype has just a few counts. DNA of the CDR3: TGTGCCAGCAGCTTTGACGGGAGGGCAGATACGCAGTATTTT. Translating it yields CASSFDGRADTQYF. The chain employs TRBV7-9 and TRBJ2-3, with TRBD2 identical over 8 bases. The J segment lost 4 bases and the V segment lost 3 bases, leaving 3 bases of the junction unmatched. The CDR3 totals 14 residues. CDR1 is SEHNR, CDR2 FQNEAQ, per germline (reference sequence). Filled out from reference TRBV7-9 and TRBJ2-3, the complete variable domain reads DTGVSQNPRHKITKRGQNVTFRCDPISEHNRLYWYRQTLGQGPEFLTYFQNEAQLEKSRLLSDRFSAERPKGSFSTLEIQRTEQGDSAMYLCASSFDGRADTQYFGPGTRLTVL.

Ten or more counts support this clonotype. The chain is built from TRBV19 and TRBJ2-5; no clear D gene. Germline V gene lookup returns CDR1 LNHDA and CDR2 SQIVND (reference sequence). V lost 4 bases, J lost 3 bases, and 9 bases lay in between. CDR3 length: 13 amino acids. The CDR3 nucleotides are TGTGCCAGTAGTAGTGGCAGAAAAGAGACCCAGTACTTC. Encoded protein: CASSSGRKETQYF.

This clonotype was picked up many times. V and J are TRBV7-8 and TRBJ2-7; TRBD1 matches 7 bases. The V gene's germline CDR1 is SGHVS and CDR2 FQNEAQ. The CDR3 is 14 amino acids. The ends lost 1 base at V and 6 bases at J; junction bases unmatched: 6. The chain's CDR3 is CASSLGQGKSEQYF. The CDR3 DNA reads TGTGCCAGCAGCTTAGGACAGGGTAAAAGCGAGCAGTACTTC.

This clonotype has at least ten counts. This rearrangement joins TRBV7-9 to TRBJ2-1; no reliable D call. V lost 3 bases and J lost 15, with 18 bases in between. Per germline, CDR1 SEHNR and CDR2 FQNEAQ (reference sequence). This CDR3 has 13 residues. CDR3 in amino acids: CASSLGLKDSGFF. The CDR3 bases are TGTGCCAGCAGCTTGGGTCTGAAAGATTCTGGGTTCTTC.